The 20 T cell receptor beta chains presented below share a single source sample, sequenced in a study of T cell changes during pregnancy in multiple sclerosis. Some clones are missing from TCRdb's copy, which holds only in-frame ones; the method was immunoSEQ multiplex PCR. The repertoire holds under 25,000 clones, with more than 75% as singletons. The sequencing used CD8+ T cells from peripheral blood mononuclear cells, collected in the first trimester of pregnancy. These receptors were collected from a female donor in good health, enrolled as a control in a pregnancy study.

This clone was seen only a few times. The chain joins TRBV7-9 to TRBJ2-5; TRBD2 aligns across 9 bases. Germline V gene data show CDR1 as SEHNR and CDR2 as FQNEAQ (reference sequence). Germline trimming cut 5 bases from V and 5 bases from J; bases unmatched to any gene: 12. This CDR3 is 16 amino acids long. The chain's CDR3 is CASSPREAGGTETQYF. CDR3 nucleotide sequence: TGTGCCAGCAGCCCTAGAGAAGCGGGAGGAACGGAGACCCAGTACTTC.

The V and J genes are TRBV6-1 and TRBJ2-3, with 7 bases that match TRBD1. Unmatched junction bases numbered 10, after V lost 8 bases and J lost 2 bases. This CDR3 contains 15 residues. CDR1 and CDR2 from the germline V gene are MNHNS and SASEGT. CDR3 sequence: CASHTDRRLTDTQYF. The CDR3 DNA reads as TGTGCCAGCCATACGGACAGGCGCCTCACAGATACGCAGTATTTT.

The DNA of the CDR3 is TGTGCCAGCAGTTACGATGCAGGTGTATACGAGCAGTACTTC. Its protein is CASSYDAGVYEQYF. V gene TRBV6-6 combines with J gene TRBJ2-7; D is unresolved. Germline CDR1 and CDR2: MNHNY and SVGAGI (reference sequence). Trimming removed 2 bases at V and 4 bases at J, with 12 bases between. The CDR3 length is 14 residues.

The chain is built from TRBV28 and TRBJ1-5; D call uncertain. This CDR3 contains 16 residues. The V gene's germline CDR1 is MDHEN and CDR2 SYDVKM. V lost 3 bases and J 1 base, leaving 13 bases between the germline ends. The CDR3 protein is CASSFESPRSNQPQHF. CDR3 nucleotides: TGTGCCAGCAGTTTTGAGTCCCCACGGAGCAATCAGCCCCAGCATTTT.

The gene calls are TRBV4-1 and TRBJ2-2; a weak D match, TRBD1 (6 bases). Germline V gene lookup returns CDR1 MGHRA and CDR2 YSYEKL. This CDR3 comprises 17 residues. V was shortened by 1 base and J by 3 bases, with 15 bases between the two germline ends. CDR3 in DNA: TGCGCCAGCAGCCAAGGTTCCGGACAGACTTACACCGGGGAGCTGTTTTTT. This translates into CASSQGSGQTYTGELFF.

V usage is TRBV5-8 and J usage is TRBJ2-3, with D unclear. The ends were cut back, 0 bases at V and 5 bases at J, with 13 bases in the middle. CDR1 and CDR2 (germline): SGHTS, YDEGEE. CDR3 length: 15 residues. The CDR3 DNA reads as TGTGCCAGCAGCTTGGGTGGCAGAGGCGGAGATACGCAGTATTTT. The encoded protein is CASSLGGRGGDTQYF.

J is TRBJ1-4 and V is TRBV19; no reliable D call. The V gene lost 7 bases and the J gene lost 3 bases, with 18 bases spanning the gap. This CDR3 region has 16 residues. CDR1 is LNHDA and CDR2 is SQIVND in the germline V gene (reference sequence). CDR3 in amino acids: CASMCRVDVANEKLFF. CDR3 nucleotides: TGTGCCAGTATGTGCCGGGTAGACGTTGCTAATGAAAAACTGTTTTTT.

This clone was counted between two and nine times. This rearrangement joins TRBV5-5 to TRBJ1-6, with 8 bases identical to TRBD1. The germline V gene has CDR1 SGHKS and CDR2 YYEKEE (reference sequence). The ends lost 4 bases at V and 1 base at J; junction bases unmatched: 7. This CDR3 region has 17 residues. The CDR3 sequence is CASSRAGGGSYNSPLHF. The CDR3 DNA reads as TGTGCCAGCAGCAGAGCAGGGGGCGGATCCTATAATTCACCCCTCCACTTT.

The rearrangement links TRBV11-3 to TRBJ2-7, with a tentative D call TRBD2 (7 bases). This CDR3 is 15 amino acids long. Germline loops: CDR1 SGHNT, CDR2 YENEEA. The V gene lost 4 bases and the J gene lost 1 base, with 14 bases spanning the gap. The CDR3 is CASSSAGDISYEQYF. The DNA for the CDR3 is TGTGCCAGCAGCTCCGCGGGGGACATTTCCTACGAGCAGTACTTC. Supplemented by reference TRBV11-3 and TRBJ2-7, the full variable domain reads EAGVVQSPRYKIIEKKQPVAFWCNPISGHNTLYWYLQNLGQGPELLIRYENEEAVDDSQLPKDRFSAERLKGVDSTLKIQPAELGDSAVYLCASSSAGDISYEQYFGPGTRLTVT.

The chain employs TRBV15 and TRBJ2-3; D unresolved. Between the trimmed V and J ends, which lost 5 bases and 4 bases, there was a span of 16 bases. There are 15 residues in the CDR3. Germline V CDR1 and CDR2: LNHNV, YYDKDF (reference sequence). Here the CDR3 DNA reads TGTGCCACCAGCGGCGCGGCTAGGTGGCCAGATACGCAGTATTTT. Translation: CATSGAARWPDTQYF.

The rearrangement uses TRBV28 and TRBJ2-3, with TRBD1 matching over 7 bases. CDR3 size: 18 residues. Looked up from germline, CDR1 is MDHEN and CDR2 is SYDVKM. V lost 5 bases and J lost 1; bases outside the gene matches: 15. DNA of the CDR3: TGTGCCAGCAGTCCCCCTTTCCTGGACAGGTCTCGCACAGATACGCAGTATTTT. Its protein product is CASSPPFLDRSRTDTQYF.

This chain joins TRBV4-2 and TRBJ2-7, with 8 bases aligning to TRBD2. Unmatched junction bases numbered 14, after V lost 0 bases and J lost 1 base. Germline V lookup: CDR1 LGHNA, CDR2 YNFKEQ. This CDR3 region has 19 residues. CDR3 amino acids: CASSQDGLGGPGGSYEQYF. The CDR3 region has the DNA TGTGCCAGCAGCCAAGATGGGTTGGGCGGACCGGGGGGGTCCTACGAGCAGTACTTC.

The chain links TRBV27 to TRBJ2-3; D might be TRBD1 (5 bases). Germline loops: CDR1 MNHEY, CDR2 SMNVEV (reference sequence). Trimming removed 9 bases from V and 3 bases from J, with 16 bases in between. The CDR3 sequence is 14 residues long. CDR3 region: CASKLVGATDTQYF. CDR3 sequence (DNA): TGTGCCAGTAAGTTAGTAGGGGCGACAGATACGCAGTATTTT.

This chain connects TRBV29-1 to TRBJ1-1; 11 bases are shared with TRBD1. The V segment lost 6 bases and the J segment 10 bases; nucleotides outside the gene matches: 4. CDR1 SQVTM and CDR2 ANQGSEA come from the germline V gene. The CDR3 runs to 11 residues. In nucleotides, the CDR3 is TGCAGCGTGGGACAGGGGGGGGGAGCTTTCTTT. Amino acid sequence: CSVGQGGGAFF.

V gene TRBV9 combines with J gene TRBJ2-7; a weak D match, TRBD1 (6 bases). V was clipped by 3 bases and J by 7 bases, with 8 bases between them. The CDR3 totals 11 residues. Germline loops: CDR1 SGDLS, CDR2 YYNGEE. CDR3 in DNA: TGTGCCAGCAGCGAGGGGGTAGAGCAGTACTTC. This translates into CASSEGVEQYF.

The genes are TRBV4-1 and TRBJ2-5, with 9 bases aligning to TRBD1. The tail of the sequence fits TRBJ2-7 better, so the J call may be wrong. The germline CDR1 and CDR2 sequences are MGHRA and YSYEKL. CDR3 length: 17 amino acids. In DNA form, the CDR3 reads TGCGCCAGCAGCCAAGTTAGACCCACAGGGGGCAAGGACGAGCAGTACTTC. It is translated as CASSQVRPTGGKDEQYF.

The V call is TRBV4-1, the J call TRBJ1-2; 9 nucleotides align to TRBD1. Trimming at V came to 6 bases and at J to 8 bases, leaving 10 bases not matched to a gene. The CDR3 runs to 14 residues. Germline values: CDR1 MGHRA, CDR2 YSYEKL. The CDR3 region has the DNA TGCGCCAGCAGGTCCCCCGGGACAGGGATGGGCTACACCTTC. Amino acid sequence: CASRSPGTGMGYTF.

This chain connects TRBV9 to TRBJ1-2; D not resolved. V was trimmed by 0 bases and J by 9 bases, leaving 12 bases between them. The CDR3 runs 13 residues. Germline V lookup: CDR1 SGDLS, CDR2 YYNGEE. CDR3 residues: CASSVGGEESYTF. CDR3 bases: TGTGCCAGCAGCGTAGGCGGCGAGGAAAGCTACACCTTC. The whole variable domain, filled in from reference TRBV9 and TRBJ1-2, reads DSGVTQTPKHLITATGQRVTLRCSPRSGDLSVYWYQQSLDQGLQFLIQYYNGEERAKGNILERFSAQQFPDLHSELNLSSLELGDSALYFCASSVGGEESYTFGSGTRLTVV.

V gene TRBV7-6 combines with J gene TRBJ1-2; D call uncertain. This CDR3 comprises 15 residues. V was cut by 3 bases and J by 3 bases, with 14 bases left in between. CDR1 and CDR2 (germline): SGHVS, FNYEAQ. CDR3 sequence reads: CASSLLTGSDYGYTF. CDR3 sequence (DNA): TGTGCCAGCAGCTTGTTGACGGGATCGGACTATGGCTACACCTTC.

This chain connects TRBV2 to TRBJ1-2; D call uncertain. Looked up from germline, CDR1 is SNHLY and CDR2 is FYNNEI. V dropped 2 bases and J dropped 8 bases, with 18 bases sitting between them. This CDR3 spans 15 amino acids. CDR3 loop: CASSESAGDYGGYTF. The CDR3 coding sequence is TGTGCCAGCAGTGAATCGGCTGGTGACTATGGCGGCTACACCTTC.